The following is a T cell receptor (beta chain) sequence with its context. Its antigen remains unidentified. One entry per CDR3 protein, called by TCRdb with MiXCR from the reads. The sample carries about 35,000 distinct CDR3 sequences, approximately 52% recorded once. The source of the sample is a study of T cell repertoires in cytomegalovirus infection. Across the whole study: Used in the study were CMV epitopes, some recently identified and HLA-C-restricted, others well-studied and HLA-B-restricted.

Study outcomes and limitations: Dominating the ex vivo response were HLA-C-restricted CMV-specific TCR beta clonotypes.

Germline V CDR1 and CDR2: SNHLY, FYNNEI. Deletions cut 7 bases from V and 0 bases from J, with 15 bases between. The CDR3 extends over 15 amino acids. This TCR was sampled from a human donor in good health (CMV status not recorded). Some clones in this sample may be carry-over from other donors' samples. Sequences were derived from CD8+ T cells from cultured PBMCs, sampled from culture after CMV antigen stimulation. V and J are TRBV2 and TRBJ1-1, with D maybe TRBD1 (6 bases). The CDR3 region has the DNA TGTGCCAGCACCTCCAAGGACAGTCTGAACACTGAAGCTTTCTTT. This translates into CASTSKDSLNTEAFF.